Included here is one TCR beta chain sequence, with context. The entry originates in a study of control samples from healthy donors and cancer patients. The CDR3 runs 14 residues. Germline CDR1 and CDR2: PRHDT and FYEKMQ (reference sequence). V was trimmed by 5 bases and J by 2 bases, leaving 11 bases between them. Clones were read by immunoSEQ multiplex PCR, and TCRdb kept only the in-frame ones, dropping some. The sample has about 140,000 clones, 85% to 95% seen once. The sequence was obtained from a man in his forties in good health. The chain combines TRBV13 with TRBJ2-3, with D possibly being TRBD1 or TRBD2 (5 bases each). The sequenced sample was blood. CDR3 nucleotides: TGTGCCAGCAGCCACCGGGACCTCACAGATACGCAGTATTTT. Translating gives CASSHRDLTDTQYF.